The clone carrying this T cell receptor (beta chain) was recorded a few times. These data come from a study of CD8+ T cells in alopecia areata. The treatment was: oral pan-JAK inhibitor, 5-10 mg twice daily. The investigators collected lesional scalp punch biopsies and peripheral blood from alopecia areata patients. Trimming left V 0 bases short and J 2 bases short, with 10 bases between. Germline CDR1 SGHRS, CDR2 YFSETQ. The CDR3 is 15 residues long. RNA was isolated and reverse transcribed to cDNA, the sequencing template. Assay used: immunoSEQ multiplex PCR; TCRdb lists only in-frame clones, some missing. The sample lists 150,000 to 200,000 clones; 58% were seen once.

Here the sequenced sample was CD4+ T cells sorted from blood, taken at week 24, from a patient treated with tofacitinib. This clonotype was obtained from a human donor with alopecia areata. This chain connects TRBV5-1 to TRBJ2-3; no firm D call. Here the CDR3 reads CASSLARAYTDTQYF. CDR3 bases: TGCGCCAGCAGCTTGGCCCGAGCGTACACAGATACGCAGTATTTT.